This T cell receptor beta chain was documented in a study of blood T cell repertoires in COVID-19 (dated by TCRdb to 2018 to 2020). Turning to the overall study: Collaborator samples came from the United States, Italy and Spain and covered acute and convalescent phases of COVID-19. The material from the prospective study consisted of cDNA or gDNA derived from T cells, B-cell-depleted T cells, or PBMCs. Deeply sampled blood TCRbeta repertoires from subjects exposed to, actively infected with, or recovered from COVID-19 were included in the dataset. The repertoires were released in a freely available public database intended as a resource for research on the immune response to SARS-CoV-2. The samples were drawn from two sources: the first 160 participants of the ongoing ImmuneRACE study, and fewer than 1,500 subjects contributed by 6 global collaborators. The sample metadata nearly always contained a de-identified subject ID, COVID-19 status, age in years and sex. Where available, HLA class I and class II types were obtained from metadata supplied by the sample provider rather than from assay-based typing. Overall study outcomes, separate from this receptor: The quantity of clinical and demographic metadata differed by source and by participant and was supplied without curation.

In the prospective study, participants were 18 to 89 years old, resided in under 30 geographic areas of the United States, and were enrolled through a virtual design. Cohort assignment in the prospective study relied on participant-reported clinical history from a screening survey and a study questionnaire. For ImmuneRACE Cohort 3, a participant was defined as recovered based on two consecutive negative NP/OP PCR tests, clearance by a healthcare professional, or resolution of symptoms. Each participant in the prospective study had whole blood, serum and a nasopharyngeal or oropharyngeal swab collected by mobile phlebotomists. Over a roughly 2-month period, participants in the prospective study had the option of providing additional blood draws and questionnaires. Before DNA extraction, blood samples from the prospective study were shipped at room temperature or frozen. TCRbeta CDR3 regions were amplified from genomic DNA using the immunoSEQ Assay, a bias-controlled multiplex PCR. The original pipeline was this. The number of nucleated cells in each sample was estimated from the amplification of reference gene primers within the assay. To quantify the absolute abundance of each unique TCRbeta CDR3 rearrangement, sequence reads were collapsed and filtered. For each sample, productive Simpson clonality was calculated as the square root of Simpson's diversity index across productive rearrangements. Entries here come from immuneACCESS through TCRdb and include only in-frame sequences with V and J called. Some clones fail to appear in such tables; in the studies checked, an unresolved V gene covers under half of the shortfall, and the cause of the remainder is unknown. V and J calls and clone size are given by that table; D and trimming were obtained from the DNA. The sample records 300,000 to 450,000 clones, 88% of which are singletons. The ten most abundant clones make up about 1.1% of the sample.

Spanning cysteine to phenylalanine, the CDR3 consists of 16 amino acids. The DNA shown is the 48-base CDR3, in frame from base 1. The germline V gene (reference sequence) supplies CDR1 LNHDA and CDR2 SQIVND. V and J are trimmed by 7 bases and 7 bases, and the gene matches miss 13 bases of the junction. As to this clone: It has no known antigen specificity. No much larger clone exists at a distance of one base, and base qualities are not known.

Sequenced input: PBMCs or T cells enriched from blood (not recorded which). The source is a young woman who had recovered from COVID-19. The chain uses TRBV19 and TRBJ1-6, with 7 junctional bases fitting TRBD1. The DNA sequence is given as TGTGCCAGTACTCCGTTGGCGGGACAGCGGAATTCACCCCTCCACTTT. It codes for CASTPLAGQRNSPLHF.